A selection of T cell receptor beta chains follows, all from one sample in a study of PD-1 blockade in mismatch repair-deficient tumors. Some clones are missing from TCRdb's copy, which holds only in-frame ones; the method was immunoSEQ multiplex PCR. The sample includes around 68,000 clones, almost 80% of them seen just once. Source: peripheral blood, taken 2 weeks after starting pembrolizumab. The receptors stem from an adult with mismatch repair-deficient cancer. Both conserved end residues are part of each CDR3. A D gene is named only where the DNA matches it firmly.

V gene: TRBV2
J gene: TRBJ2-5
D gene: TRBD2
CDR3 protein: CASSDSGRATETQYF

V gene: TRBV9
J gene: TRBJ2-2
D gene: .
CDR3 protein: CASSVVSSGELFF

V gene: TRBV7-6
J gene: TRBJ1-3
D gene: .
CDR3 protein: CASSLSQGGNTIYF

V gene: TRBV13
J gene: TRBJ2-4
D gene: TRBD2
CDR3 protein: CASSSGGAGGPRNIQYF

V gene: TRBV30
J gene: TRBJ2-1
D gene: TRBD2
CDR3 protein: CAWSVLSGRASYNEQFF

V gene: TRBV10-3
J gene: TRBJ1-1
D gene: TRBD1
CDR3 protein: CAIGGGRGGGNTEAFF

V gene: TRBV28
J gene: TRBJ1-4
D gene: .
CDR3 protein: CASSFPDFQAREKLFF

V gene: TRBV15
J gene: TRBJ2-3
D gene: TRBD2
CDR3 protein: CATSGVAGEWADTQYF

V gene: TRBV6-1
J gene: TRBJ2-1
D gene: .
CDR3 protein: CASSEPGESSYNEQFF

V gene: TRBV6-5
J gene: TRBJ2-7
D gene: .
CDR3 protein: CASSYPGQSGQYF

V gene: TRBV2
J gene: TRBJ2-2
D gene: .
CDR3 protein: CASFTGLGELFF

V gene: TRBV9
J gene: TRBJ2-5
D gene: .
CDR3 protein: CASSVHDQETQYF

V gene: TRBV5-4
J gene: TRBJ1-1
D gene: .
CDR3 protein: CASSLGGDNTEAFF

V gene: TRBV19
J gene: TRBJ2-7
D gene: .
CDR3 protein: CASSISIGGHEQYF

V gene: TRBV5-1
J gene: TRBJ1-5
D gene: .
CDR3 protein: CASSLYGGDQPQHF

V gene: TRBV7-2
J gene: TRBJ2-7
D gene: .
CDR3 protein: CASSHNPGRVQYF

V gene: TRBV28
J gene: TRBJ1-4
D gene: .
CDR3 protein: CASSPNSPAEKLFF

V gene: TRBV7-8
J gene: TRBJ2-3
D gene: TRBD2
CDR3 protein: CATSLAGPTDTQYF

V gene: TRBV19
J gene: TRBJ1-5
D gene: .
CDR3 protein: CASSISRNSNQPQHF

V gene: TRBV7-8
J gene: TRBJ2-2
D gene: .
CDR3 protein: CASSARPTGELFF

V gene: TRBV18
J gene: TRBJ2-3
D gene: TRBD2
CDR3 protein: CASSPGLAVTDTQYF

V gene: TRBV30
J gene: TRBJ1-1
D gene: .
CDR3 protein: CAWTPGHKNTEAFF

V gene: TRBV15
J gene: TRBJ2-5
D gene: .
CDR3 protein: CATSNPTTGGRETQYF

V gene: TRBV9
J gene: TRBJ2-1
D gene: .
CDR3 protein: CASSVGDRPGEQFF

V gene: TRBV27
J gene: TRBJ2-7
D gene: .
CDR3 protein: CASSLARDRSYEQYF

V gene: TRBV7-9
J gene: TRBJ1-2
D gene: .
CDR3 protein: CASSLDVGAKGYTF

V gene: TRBV14
J gene: TRBJ2-3
D gene: TRBD1
CDR3 protein: CASSQDFARGRTDTQYF

V gene: TRBV19
J gene: TRBJ2-2
D gene: TRBD2
CDR3 protein: CASRGLAGGSGELFF

V gene: TRBV15
J gene: TRBJ2-5
D gene: .
CDR3 protein: CATSRDPQAATQYF

V gene: TRBV27
J gene: TRBJ2-1
D gene: TRBD2
CDR3 protein: CASSFDLGGSYNEQFF

V gene: TRBV2
J gene: TRBJ2-1
D gene: TRBD2
CDR3 protein: CASSDASGRSNEQFF

V gene: TRBV18
J gene: TRBJ1-1
D gene: .
CDR3 protein: CASSLAPMGRQNTEAFF

V gene: TRBV11-3
J gene: TRBJ2-1
D gene: TRBD2
CDR3 protein: CASSLGREGSSSYNEQFF

V gene: TRBV28
J gene: TRBJ1-3
D gene: .
CDR3 protein: CASSLGAGNTIYF

V gene: TRBV29-1
J gene: TRBJ1-2
D gene: TRBD1
CDR3 protein: CSVEIPGQGHYTF

V gene: TRBV7-2
J gene: TRBJ2-1
D gene: .
CDR3 protein: CATRGVGYNEQFF

V gene: TRBV9
J gene: TRBJ1-3
D gene: .
CDR3 protein: CASSVEGTPFSGNTIYF

V gene: TRBV28
J gene: TRBJ1-4
D gene: TRBD1
CDR3 protein: CASSLGQGYNEKLFF

V gene: TRBV5-1
J gene: TRBJ1-5
D gene: TRBD1
CDR3 protein: CASSLGGQGAGQPQHF

V gene: TRBV7-6
J gene: TRBJ2-3
D gene: TRBD2
CDR3 protein: CASSPIAGTNTDTQYF

V gene: TRBV12-5
J gene: TRBJ2-2
D gene: .
CDR3 protein: CASGLFRGELFF

V gene: TRBV30
J gene: TRBJ2-7
D gene: .
CDR3 protein: CAWSGGGTYYEQYF

V gene: TRBV11-2
J gene: TRBJ1-3
D gene: .
CDR3 protein: CASSPPTESGNTIYF

V gene: TRBV12-1
J gene: TRBJ1-4
D gene: .
CDR3 protein: CASSATGSGEKLFF

V gene: TRBV5-4
J gene: TRBJ2-7
D gene: TRBD1
CDR3 protein: CASSLEGGQGREQYF

V gene: TRBV11-3
J gene: TRBJ2-1
D gene: TRBD1
CDR3 protein: CASSPSGGRYNEQFF

V gene: TRBV7-6
J gene: TRBJ2-4
D gene: TRBD1
CDR3 protein: CASSLYETGGSIQYF

V gene: TRBV30
J gene: TRBJ1-2
D gene: TRBD1
CDR3 protein: CAFSGQQYGYTF